A single sample gave rise to the 18 T cell receptor beta chains below, sequenced in a study of cytomegalovirus exposure and HLA in healthy donors. With 60 Vbeta and 13 Jbeta primers, the PCR was carried out. Only in-frame clones appear in the TCRdb table, and some are missing; sequencing was by immunoSEQ multiplex PCR. The table records about 220,000 clones, approximately 70% of them present only once. The specimen was PBMCs. Every receptor here comes from a woman aged 25 to 45 in good health and CMV-seronegative.

The chain has TRBV27 and TRBJ2-2, with 8 nucleotides matching TRBD2. Trimming cost V 8 bases and J 4 bases; bases outside gene matches: 9. This CDR3 has 15 residues. Per the germline V gene, CDR1 is MNHEY and CDR2 is SMNVEV (reference sequence). Here the CDR3 DNA reads TGTGCCAGCTGGCCGGGAGGGAAGGGCACCGGGGAGCTGTTTTTT. Protein sequence: CASWPGGKGTGELFF.

This clone turned up a few times. The chain couples TRBV12-5 to TRBJ2-3; TRBD2 matches at 11 bases. The length of the CDR3 is 16 residues. CDR1 LGHNT and CDR2 FRNRAP come from the germline V gene. Trimming took 3 bases from V and 6 from J; bases not matched to a gene: 8. This CDR3 reads CASGFPTRLAGDTQYF. The CDR3 DNA sequence: TGTGCTAGTGGTTTCCCAACTAGACTAGCGGGGGATACGCAGTATTTT.

This clone has more than one count but fewer than ten. The CDR3 bases are TGCGCCAGCAGCCAAGATGAAGAGCGCGGGGAGCTGTTTTTT. It specifies CASSQDEERGELFF. The chain uses TRBV4-1 and TRBJ2-2; D gene uncertain. This CDR3 has 14 residues. Trimming removed 0 bases at V and 7 bases at J, with 9 bases between. Germline CDR1 MGHRA, CDR2 YSYEKL.

In regard to this clone: Compared with germline, one end of the junction differs, possibly owing to a read error. The V gene is TRBV6-6, the J gene TRBJ1-2; the match to TRBD1 covers 8 bases. The CDR3 is 16 residues long. Germline V gives CDR1 MNHNY, CDR2 SVGAGI (reference sequence). CDR3 coding DNA: TGTGCCAGCAGTTACTCCCCGGGGCAGGGGGCTAGAGGGGCGCACTTC. Translated, it gives CASSYSPGQGARGAHF.

The chain employs TRBV15 and TRBJ2-3, with a possible D match to TRBD1 (6 bases). The CDR3 extends over 16 amino acids. The V end was cut by 0 bases, the J end by 5 bases, with 15 bases between. The germline CDR1 and CDR2 sequences are LNHNV and YYDKDF (reference sequence). The CDR3 region has the DNA TGTGCCACCAGCAGAGATAAAGGGGGAGTGGGAGATACGCAGTATTTT. Translating it yields CATSRDKGGVGDTQYF. The full variable domain, its missing parts supplied by reference TRBV15 and TRBJ2-3, is DAMVIQNPRYQVTQFGKPVTLSCSQTLNHNVMYWYQQKSSQAPKLLFHYYDKDFNNEADTPDNFQSRRPNTSFCFLDIRSPGLGDTAMYLCATSRDKGGVGDTQYFGPGTRLTVL.

The chain recombines TRBV7-9 with TRBJ1-2; perhaps TRBD1 as D (5 bases). The germline V and J ends were trimmed by 3 bases and 8 bases, with 7 bases remaining between them. The CDR3 length is 11 residues. Germline CDR1 and CDR2: SEHNR and FQNEAQ (reference sequence). CDR3 in DNA: TGTGCCAGCAGCTTTCAGGGCGGCTACACCTTC. This codes for CASSFQGGYTF.

The CDR3 coding sequence is TGCGCCAGCAGCCAATACCTCGGGACTAGCGGGAGCGATGAGCAGTTCTTC. It specifies CASSQYLGTSGSDEQFF. This chain links TRBV4-1 with TRBJ2-1; 14 bases agree with TRBD2. Germline CDR1 and CDR2: MGHRA and YSYEKL. The CDR3 sequence is 17 residues long. Losses at the gene ends were 2 bases for V and 8 bases for J; bases not matched to a gene: 8.

In the case of this clone: Other DNA sequences within the sample encode an identical CDR3. The chain recombines TRBV29-1 with TRBJ2-7, with 10 bases lining up with TRBD2. The V gene end was trimmed by 4 bases and the J gene end by 0 bases; junction bases not matched to a gene: 0. Germline lookup yields CDR1 SQVTM and CDR2 ANQGSEA. The CDR3 totals 13 residues. CDR3 amino acids: CSVGTSGSYEQYF. Here the CDR3 DNA reads TGCAGCGTTGGGACTAGCGGCTCCTACGAGCAGTACTTC.

V gene TRBV10-3 combines with J gene TRBJ2-6; 9 bases match TRBD1. The germline V gene has CDR1 ENHRY and CDR2 SYGVKD. CDR3 size: 17 residues. V gave up 4 bases and J gave up 0 bases; unmatched junction bases: 4. The CDR3 DNA is TGTGCCATCAGTGGAAGGACAGGGGTCTCTGGGGCCAACGTCCTGACTTTC. Translating it yields CAISGRTGVSGANVLTF.

The chain uses TRBV10-3 and TRBJ1-2; D uncertain. Between the trimmed V and J ends, which lost 3 bases and 8 bases, there was a span of 16 bases. Per the germline V gene, CDR1 is ENHRY and CDR2 is SYGVKD. The CDR3 consists of 14 residues. CDR3 nucleotide sequence: TGTGCCATCAGTGACTCGGTTTTAGAGGAAGGCTACACCTTC. Amino acid sequence: CAISDSVLEEGYTF.

This chain's CDR3 is CASSYSEGLSYGYTF. The CDR3 bases are TGTGCCAGCAGTTACTCTGAGGGACTGAGCTATGGCTACACCTTC. V usage is TRBV6-6 and J usage is TRBJ1-2; a weak D match, TRBD1 (5 bases). Germline assignment: CDR1 MNHNY and CDR2 SVGAGI (reference sequence). This CDR3 comprises 15 residues. The V gene lost 0 bases and the J gene lost 4 bases, with 12 bases spanning the gap.

The chain has TRBV7-6 and TRBJ2-2, with D perhaps matching TRBD1 (6 bases). The V gene's germline CDR1 is SGHVS and CDR2 FNYEAQ. Trimming took 5 bases from V and 7 from J, leaving 11 bases between them. This CDR3 contains 13 residues. CDR3 coding DNA: TGTGCCAGCAGCGCCTCGACAGGCGGGGAGCTGTTTTTT. Its protein product is CASSASTGGELFF.

The chain employs TRBV13 and TRBJ1-2, with 7 bases that match TRBD1. The J segment lost 6 bases and the V segment lost 6 bases, leaving 13 bases of the junction unmatched. The CDR3 is 15 amino acids. The germline V gene has CDR1 PRHDT and CDR2 FYEKMQ (reference sequence). The CDR3 reads CASSKLMGQLHGYTF. CDR3 sequence (DNA): TGTGCCAGCAGTAAACTAATGGGACAGCTACATGGCTACACCTTC. Full variable domain (missing parts from reference TRBV13 and TRBJ1-2): AAGVIQSPRHLIKEKRETATLKCYPIPRHDTVYWYQQGPGQDPQFLISFYEKMQSDKGSIPDRFSAQQFSDYHSELNMSSLELGDSALYFCASSKLMGQLHGYTFGSGTRLTVV.

The chain is built from TRBV30 and TRBJ1-6; D gene ambiguous. This CDR3 has 15 amino acids. Germline V gene sequence: CDR1 GTSNPN, CDR2 SVGIG (reference sequence). The V end lost 4 bases, the J end lost 6 bases, and 16 bases lay between the germline ends. The DNA of the CDR3 is TGTGCCTGGACCGCTGACCCGGGAGCTAATTCACCCCTCCACTTT. Residues: CAWTADPGANSPLHF.

The chain recombines TRBV9 with TRBJ1-3; D perhaps matches TRBD1 (5 bases). Trimming pared 0 bases from V and 4 bases from J, leaving 14 bases between. This CDR3 contains 16 residues. CDR1 is SGDLS and CDR2 is YYNGEE in the germline V gene. The DNA for the CDR3 is TGTGCCAGCAGCGTAGGCGGAGGGGCGCGAGGAAACACCATATATTTT. Translating gives CASSVGGGARGNTIYF.

This clone was found a few times. This chain links TRBV6-6 with TRBJ2-7, with TRBD1 matching 10 bases. Trimming took 7 bases from V and 3 from J; bases not matched to a gene: 3. This CDR3 is built from 13 residues. The V gene's germline CDR1 is MNHNY and CDR2 SVGAGI (reference sequence). The DNA of the CDR3 is TGTGCCAGCAAAAGGACAGGGGGCTACGAGCAGTACTTC. Translated, it gives CASKRTGGYEQYF.

The rearrangement uses TRBV5-1 and TRBJ1-1; 10 bases align to TRBD1. CDR1 SGHRS and CDR2 YFSETQ come from the germline V gene. J was trimmed by 5 bases and V by 0 bases; bases with no gene match: 1. The CDR3 length is 14 residues. Written as DNA, the CDR3 is TGCGCCAGCAGCTTGGAGGACAGGGGGACTGAAGCTTTCTTT. It translates to CASSLEDRGTEAFF.

The V gene is TRBV11-2, the J gene TRBJ1-2; 9 nucleotides line up with TRBD1. The CDR3 totals 15 residues. J was trimmed by 2 bases and V by 7 bases; bases with no gene match: 8. Germline-derived CDR1 and CDR2 are SGHAT and FQNNGV. The CDR3 coding sequence is TGTGCCAGCACCATGGACAGGGGTCTGAACTATGGCTACACCTTC. Encoded protein: CASTMDRGLNYGYTF.